Presented here are 6 T cell receptor beta chains from one specimen sequenced in a study of cytomegalovirus exposure and HLA in healthy donors (dated by TCRdb to the late 2010s). Library construction relied on the immunoSEQ multiplex PCR assay. For the multiplex PCR, a mixture combining 60 forward primers for TCR Vbeta segments and 13 reverse primers for TCR Jbeta segments was used. TCRdb obtained this table from immuneACCESS and retained in-frame rearrangements with V and J assigned. These tables miss some clones; where compared with another copy, unresolved V genes account for less than half of the shortfall, and the remainder is unexplained. The sample table contains more than 95,000 clones; only one count was recorded for roughly 15% of them. Jointly, the top ten make up roughly 0.79% of the sample. The specimen was PBMCs. These receptors came from a female donor in good health and CMV-seronegative.

This clone was seen a few times. The rearrangement joins TRBV10-3 to TRBJ2-3, with D possibly being TRBD2 (6 bases). The CDR3 is 15 amino acids. The V gene lost 6 bases and the J gene lost 2 bases, with 15 bases spanning the gap. CDR1 is ENHRY, CDR2 SYGVKD, per germline. CDR3 nucleotides: TGTGCCATCAGCCAGCGAGCGGGTTCCACAGATACGCAGTATTTT. It is translated as CAISQRAGSTDTQYF.

The chain uses TRBV5-1 and TRBJ1-2; D uncertain. The CDR3 consists of 14 residues. The ends were cut back, 0 bases at V and 2 bases at J, with 8 bases in the middle. The germline gives CDR1 SGHRS, CDR2 YFSETQ. CDR3 nucleotides: TGCGCCAGCAGCTTGGAAGAGGGCAACTATGGCTACACCTTC. As protein: CASSLEEGNYGYTF.

This clone was counted a few times. CDR3 protein: CASSLAAREFQETQYF. In DNA form, the CDR3 reads TGTGCCAGCAGCTTAGCAGCTCGGGAGTTCCAAGAGACCCAGTACTTC. The chain is built from TRBV13 and TRBJ2-5; the D gene is possibly TRBD2 (6 bases). From germline, CDR1 is PRHDT and CDR2 FYEKMQ (reference sequence). The CDR3 loop spans 16 amino acids. Trimming pared 1 base from V and 1 base from J, leaving 13 bases between.

The table lists this clone with a few counts. The chain joins TRBV29-1 to TRBJ1-5; a possible D gene is TRBD1 (6 bases). CDR1 is SQVTM, CDR2 ANQGSEA, per germline. CDR3 length: 16 residues. Trimming took off 5 bases at V and 2 bases at J, with 19 bases between the two ends. In nucleotides, the CDR3 is TGCAGCGTTACGGAAGGGGGTCTGTTTGGCAATCAGCCCCAGCATTTT. Its translation is CSVTEGGLFGNQPQHF.

This chain joins TRBV4-3 and TRBJ2-5, with TRBD1 as a possible D gene (5 bases). Germline-derived CDR1 and CDR2 are LGHNA and YSLEER. The CDR3 consists of 13 residues. V gave up 4 bases and J gave up 4 bases, with 10 bases separating them. CDR3: CASSRQQGETQYF. CDR3 coding DNA: TGCGCCAGCAGCCGGCAGCAGGGAGAGACCCAGTACTTC.

This clone showed up just a few times. The rearrangement uses TRBV7-9 and TRBJ1-1, with a possible D match to TRBD1 (6 bases). Trimming left V 3 bases short and J 6 bases short, with 17 bases between. The CDR3 is 15 amino acids. The germline gives CDR1 SEHNR, CDR2 FQNEAQ (reference sequence). The CDR3 DNA reads TGTGCCAGCAGCTTTTTACAGGGTAGGTCCTCTGAAGCTTTCTTT. Its protein product is CASSFLQGRSSEAFF.